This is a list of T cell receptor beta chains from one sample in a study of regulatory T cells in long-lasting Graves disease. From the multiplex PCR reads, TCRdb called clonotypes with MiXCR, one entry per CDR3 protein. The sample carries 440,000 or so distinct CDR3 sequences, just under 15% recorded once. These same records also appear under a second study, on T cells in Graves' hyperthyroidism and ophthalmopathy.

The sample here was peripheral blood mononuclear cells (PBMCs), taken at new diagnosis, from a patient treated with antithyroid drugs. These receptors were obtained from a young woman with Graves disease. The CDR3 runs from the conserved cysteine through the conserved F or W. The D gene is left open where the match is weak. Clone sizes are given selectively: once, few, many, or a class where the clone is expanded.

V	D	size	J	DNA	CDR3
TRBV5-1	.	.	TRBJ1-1	TGCACCAGCAGCTTAATGAGGGGGGCGGGCACTGAAGCTTTCTTT	CTSSLMRGAGTEAFF
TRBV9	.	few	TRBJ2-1	TGTGCCAGCAGCGTAGTAGGCACATCCTACAATGAGCAGTTCTTC	CASSVVGTSYNEQFF
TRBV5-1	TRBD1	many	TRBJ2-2	TGCGCCAGCAGGAGGACAGGGCCCACGGGGCTGCAAAACACCGGGGAGCTGTTTTTT	CASRRTGPTGLQNTGELFF
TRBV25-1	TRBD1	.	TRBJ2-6	TGTGCCAGCAGGGGCCTGATCGCGGGACAGGGGGCCTCTGGGGCCAACGTCCTGACTTTC	CASRGLIAGQGASGANVLTF
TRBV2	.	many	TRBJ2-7	TGTGCCAGTTTACCCCCGGGACCCCACGAGCAGTACTTC	CASLPPGPHEQYF
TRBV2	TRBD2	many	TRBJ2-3	TGTGCCAGCAGTGAGTCTACTAGCGGGAGAAATTCAGATACGCAGTATTTT	CASSESTSGRNSDTQYF
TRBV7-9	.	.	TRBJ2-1	TGTGCCAGCAGGGAGGATATAGGTCGCGGCTCCTACAATGAGCAGTTCTTC	CASREDIGRGSYNEQFF
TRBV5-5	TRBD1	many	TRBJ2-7	TGTGCCAGCAGTCCGAACCGGGACAGAGGGTACGAGCAGTACTTC	CASSPNRDRGYEQYF
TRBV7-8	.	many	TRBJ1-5	TGTGCCAGCAGCTTGGAGATTTTCACCAATCAGCCCCAGCATTTT	CASSLEIFTNQPQHF
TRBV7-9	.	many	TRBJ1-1	TGTGCCAGCAGCTCCCGCGAAACTTTCTTT	CASSSRETFF
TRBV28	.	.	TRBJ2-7	TGTGCCAGCAGTGAGATCGGACAGAACCCCTACGAGCAGTACTTC	CASSEIGQNPYEQYF